Listed here is a single T cell receptor beta chain. This entry comes from a study of blood T cell repertoires in COVID-19. CDR3 length: 15 amino acids. In germline, CDR1 is SGDLS, CDR2 YYNGEE. Trimming took 4 bases from V and 4 from J, leaving 12 bases between them. Some clones are missing from TCRdb's copy, which holds only in-frame ones; the method was immunoSEQ multiplex PCR. The table records 60,000 to 75,000 clones, 75% to 95% of them present only once. Source material: peripheral blood. This clonotype was obtained from a man aged 40-50 years with COVID-19, enrolled during active disease. V is TRBV9 and J is TRBJ1-6, with no clear D. CDR3 loop: CASSNTPSYNSPLHF. The CDR3 DNA is TGTGCCAGCAGCAATACACCATCTTATAATTCACCCCTCCACTTT.